These T cell receptor beta chains were read from a single sample in a study of shared clonotypes between healthy human individuals. Some clones are missing from TCRdb's copy, which holds only in-frame ones; the method was immunoSEQ multiplex PCR. Of 2 million to 2.5 million clones listed, under 95% are singletons. The sample comprised naive CD4+ T cells from PBMCs. The receptors here all came from a man aged 18-30 years in good health. Some clones in this sample may be carry-over from other donors' samples. The CDR3 runs from the conserved cysteine through the conserved F or W. The order of the fields is J gene, V gene, CDR3 protein.

j_gene: TRBJ2-1; v_gene: TRBV7-9; CDR3aa: CASSSMTSSSYNEQFF
j_gene: TRBJ1-4; v_gene: TRBV5-1; CDR3aa: CASSSGTLNEKLFF
j_gene: TRBJ2-1; v_gene: TRBV18; CDR3aa: CASSANLVYNEQFF
j_gene: TRBJ2-4; v_gene: TRBV7-9; CDR3aa: CASSLSEIQYF
j_gene: TRBJ2-7; v_gene: TRBV15; CDR3aa: CATSTIYGDEQYF
j_gene: TRBJ2-3; v_gene: TRBV10-1; CDR3aa: CASSGRRRPTSGGTGRADTQYF
j_gene: TRBJ2-2; v_gene: TRBV9; CDR3aa: CASSVVGQVNTGELFF
j_gene: TRBJ2-7; v_gene: TRBV14; CDR3aa: CASSQVNRAGEQYF
j_gene: TRBJ2-7; v_gene: TRBV6-1; CDR3aa: CASSEDRGPYEQYF
j_gene: TRBJ2-5; v_gene: TRBV30; CDR3aa: CAWSGLDLLRETQYF
j_gene: TRBJ2-7; v_gene: TRBV6-1; CDR3aa: CASLEGSEQYF
j_gene: TRBJ1-1; v_gene: TRBV11-3; CDR3aa: CASSRGQGGEAFF
j_gene: TRBJ2-7; v_gene: TRBV2; CDR3aa: CASSGGTGAYEQYF
j_gene: TRBJ2-1; v_gene: TRBV5-4; CDR3aa: CASSSGTSGRSYNEQFF
j_gene: TRBJ1-1; v_gene: TRBV28; CDR3aa: CASFLTNTEAFF
j_gene: TRBJ1-5; v_gene: TRBV27; CDR3aa: CASSLAGTVGDQPQHF
j_gene: TRBJ2-1; v_gene: TRBV7-8; CDR3aa: CASSLSRAAYNEQFF
j_gene: TRBJ2-2; v_gene: TRBV6-4; CDR3aa: CASSDITGELFF
j_gene: TRBJ2-7; v_gene: TRBV2; CDR3aa: CASTGQATYEQYF
j_gene: TRBJ2-2; v_gene: TRBV2; CDR3aa: CASSNTGELFF
j_gene: TRBJ2-3; v_gene: TRBV5-1; CDR3aa: CASTDAGKADTQYF
j_gene: TRBJ2-2; v_gene: TRBV28; CDR3aa: CASSLGLAGGPGELFF
j_gene: TRBJ1-3; v_gene: TRBV5-1; CDR3aa: CASSLDTRQGSGNTIYF
j_gene: TRBJ2-3; v_gene: TRBV6-6; CDR3aa: CASSFSWTQYF
j_gene: TRBJ2-5; v_gene: TRBV5-4; CDR3aa: CASSPGLAGVAAETQYF
j_gene: TRBJ1-3; v_gene: TRBV20-1; CDR3aa: CSARGGNTIYF
j_gene: TRBJ2-2; v_gene: TRBV28; CDR3aa: CASSFRLAGSTGELFF
j_gene: TRBJ2-1; v_gene: TRBV15; CDR3aa: CATSRSNRGPYNEQFF
j_gene: TRBJ2-7; v_gene: TRBV18; CDR3aa: CASSLGINYEQYF
j_gene: TRBJ2-7; v_gene: TRBV15; CDR3aa: CATSSAITTSYEQYF
j_gene: TRBJ2-3; v_gene: TRBV11-2; CDR3aa: CASSLVLGELTDTQYF
j_gene: TRBJ1-3; v_gene: TRBV29-1; CDR3aa: CSVVQGFTGNTIYF
j_gene: TRBJ2-1; v_gene: TRBV18; CDR3aa: CASSPGNEQFF
j_gene: TRBJ1-2; v_gene: TRBV6-1; CDR3aa: CASSENRGRSGYGYTF
j_gene: TRBJ1-1; v_gene: TRBV5-6; CDR3aa: CASSLGLGQNTEAFF
j_gene: TRBJ1-2; v_gene: TRBV11-2; CDR3aa: CASSPSTANYGYTF
j_gene: TRBJ2-2; v_gene: TRBV6-1; CDR3aa: CASSNNYGELFF
j_gene: TRBJ2-6; v_gene: TRBV10-3; CDR3aa: CAIRAQLSGANVLTF
j_gene: TRBJ2-7; v_gene: TRBV9; CDR3aa: CASSPRLPTYEQYF
j_gene: TRBJ2-7; v_gene: TRBV7-9; CDR3aa: CASSYDRTSEQYF
j_gene: TRBJ2-3; v_gene: TRBV5-1; CDR3aa: CASSGADSTDTQYF
j_gene: TRBJ2-4; v_gene: TRBV28; CDR3aa: CASALTSGQGAQQAKNIQYF
j_gene: TRBJ1-5; v_gene: TRBV6-1; CDR3aa: CASSGQVIGHQPQHF
j_gene: TRBJ1-5; v_gene: TRBV28; CDR3aa: CASSSRDLYQPQHF
j_gene: TRBJ2-5; v_gene: TRBV30; CDR3aa: CAWSVGAGKQETQYF
j_gene: TRBJ2-5; v_gene: TRBV7-9; CDR3aa: CASSLGATSGSGETQYF
j_gene: TRBJ2-1; v_gene: TRBV5-1; CDR3aa: CASSEGTSASYNEQFF
j_gene: TRBJ2-1; v_gene: TRBV28; CDR3aa: CASSTFVREAYNEQFF
j_gene: TRBJ2-7; v_gene: TRBV7-8; CDR3aa: CASSRGQGVTYEQYF
j_gene: TRBJ2-7; v_gene: TRBV5-1; CDR3aa: CASSSQGQGGNYEQYF